This TCR beta chain is from a study of regulatory T cells in long-lasting Graves disease. Described time point: persistent/refractory GD, antithyroid drugs over 5 years with positive TRAb. The TCR library used RNA extracted from PBMCs. This clonotype was recorded many times. Arm-PCR of CDR3 regions and iRepertoire HTBI primers were the basis on which TCR beta libraries were built. Each CDR3 protein gets one entry after TCRdb re-called the multiplex PCR reads with MiXCR. The sample gives a few hundred thousand distinct CDR3 sequences, about a quarter of which show up once; about 27% is in the top ten. CDR3 length equals 15 residues. V was clipped by 2 bases and J by 8 bases; unmatched bases: 7. Germline-derived CDR1 and CDR2 are SGHTA and FQGTGA.

The chain recombines TRBV7-3 with TRBJ1-2; TRBD1 matches 11 bases. The clonotype was recovered from a female donor with Graves disease. The specimen was peripheral blood mononuclear cells (PBMCs), collected when the disease was refractory, from a patient treated with antithyroid drugs. CDR3 DNA sequence: TGTGCCAGCAGCTTACAGGACAGGGGGCTTGGCGGCTACACCTTC. Its protein product is CASSLQDRGLGGYTF.